This T cell receptor (beta chain) is from a study of human T cells and chemical hapten exposure. The sample's time point: pre-sensitization, week 0. The treatment: therapeutic diphenylcyclopropenone sensitization with weekly scalp DPC. The donor pool consisted of alopecia patients aged 18 to 70 years, considered suitable for DPC. Individual cDNA molecules in this library carried unique molecular identifiers. MiXCR was run by TCRdb on the RACE reads, yielding one entry per CDR3 protein. The data contain around 56,000 distinct CDR3 sequences, more than 8% of them singletons. V was cut by 2 bases and J by 6 bases, with 5 bases left in between. The CDR3 totals 12 residues. CDR1 and CDR2 from the germline V gene are SGHRS and YFSETQ. This clonotype has ten or more counts.

Sequenced material: whole blood, taken in connection with sensitization to the hapten diphenylcyclopropenone (DPC). This rearrangement joins TRBV5-1 to TRBJ2-2; D is unresolved. This TCR was sampled from a man in his forties with alopecia areata. Some clones in this sample may be carry-over from other donors' samples. CDR3 protein: CASSFSSGELFF. The CDR3 DNA is TGCGCCAGCAGCTTTTCATCCGGGGAGCTGTTTTTT.